This T cell receptor beta chain was recorded in a study of T cells in Graves' hyperthyroidism and ophthalmopathy. For the study at large: Any treatment followed the collection of peripheral blood at initial diagnosis.

Amplified TCR beta CDR3 regions derived from RNA transcripts. An initial round of RT-PCR targeting the TCR CDR3 relied on the HTBI primer set. Via MiXCR, TCRdb re-called the multiplex PCR reads, giving one row per CDR3 protein. The table has 400,000 to 600,000 distinct CDR3 sequences, about 16% seen once. This clonotype was recorded a few times. The antigen is not known. Whole-study findings and limits: Within blood appeared most thyroid clonotypes that had expanded above 0.001.

The J segment lost 5 bases and the V segment lost 2 bases, leaving 17 bases of the junction unmatched. The CDR3 consists of 18 residues. Germline lookup yields CDR1 DFQATT and CDR2 SNEGSKA (reference sequence). The clonotype comes from a woman in her twenties or thirties with Graves' ophthalmopathy. Material for sequencing was blood. The V call is TRBV20-1, the J call TRBJ1-4, with TRBD1 matching 7 bases. CDR3 sequence: CSARSTGQWGVPNEKLFF. The CDR3 DNA reads TGCAGTGCTAGATCAACGGGACAGTGGGGAGTTCCGAATGAAAAACTGTTTTTT.